This T cell receptor beta chain comes out of a study of blood T cell repertoires in COVID-19. Whole-study context: Acute and convalescent COVID-19 specimens originated in the United States, Italy and Spain. T cells, B-cell-depleted T cells, or PBMCs supplied cDNA or gDNA.

V shed 0 bases and J shed 4 bases, with 16 bases lying between them. Germline V CDR1 and CDR2: MNHEY, SVGEGT. The CDR3 is 17 amino acids. Authors' analysis steps: Nucleated cell number was recorded as an estimate derived from reference gene primer amplification. The protocol was immunoSEQ multiplex PCR, while the TCRdb copy is restricted to in-frame clones and leaves out a portion. V, J and clone size are those of that table, while D and trimming were read from the DNA. The sample lists about 60,000 clones, 89% occurring once. Sequenced: peripheral blood. The V and J genes are TRBV6-2 or TRBV6-3 and TRBJ1-5; D may be TRBD1 (6 bases). The TCR originated in a woman aged 55 to 70 with active COVID-19. The CDR3 nucleotides are TGTGCCAGCAGTTACTCGGTTCCTATACAGGGTAATCAGCCCCAGCATTTT. It encodes CASSYSVPIQGNQPQHF.